A selection of T cell receptor beta chains follows, all from one sample in a study of cytomegalovirus exposure and HLA in healthy donors. Measured with immunoSEQ multiplex PCR; TCRdb has only the in-frame clones, and not every one. The sample yields about 64,000 clones, 55% to 70% seen once. The specimen sequenced was PBMCs. These receptors originate from a woman between 50 and 59 years old in good health and CMV-seronegative. The CDR3 runs from the conserved cysteine through the conserved F or W. A D gene is named only where the DNA matches it firmly. Size tells how often a clone was seen (once, few, many) or the class of an expanded clone, and some rows leave it out.

clone_size j_call v_call d_call cdr3_aa cdr3_nt
NA TRBJ2-3 TRBV5-6 TRBD2 CASSSGTSGSTDTQYF TGTGCCAGCAGCTCGGGGACTAGCGGGAGCACAGATACGCAGTATTTT
NA TRBJ2-3 TRBV6-5 TRBD2 CASSLILAADTDTQYF TGTGCCAGCAGTTTAATACTAGCGGCCGACACAGATACGCAGTATTTT
NA TRBJ1-5 TRBV19 TRBD1 CASRTDRVGYQPQHF TGTGCCAGTAGGACTGACAGGGTTGGTTATCAGCCCCAGCATTTT
once TRBJ2-1 TRBV7-2 TRBD2 CASSSGLAGVNEQFF TGTGCCAGCAGCTCAGGACTAGCGGGAGTGAATGAGCAGTTCTTC
few TRBJ1-1 TRBV28 NA CASSLSASVTNTEAFF TGTGCCAGCAGTTTATCCGCCAGCGTCACAAACACTGAAGCTTTCTTT
NA TRBJ2-7 TRBV28 NA CASSLRMREQYF TGTGCCAGCAGTTTGAGAATGAGGGAGCAGTACTTC
NA TRBJ1-3 TRBV7-3 NA CASSMDSGNTIYF TGTGCCAGCAGCATGGACAGTGGAAACACCATATATTTT
NA TRBJ2-1 TRBV7-3 TRBD2 CASSLMSSGRVNEQFF TGTGCCAGCAGCTTAATGTCTAGCGGGAGGGTTAATGAGCAGTTCTTC
NA TRBJ2-3 TRBV6-5 TRBD2 CASSTGLADTDTQYF TGTGCCAGCAGTACCGGCCTAGCGGACACAGATACGCAGTATTTT
NA TRBJ2-3 TRBV9 TRBD2 CASSVEAGVTGDTQYF TGTGCCAGCAGCGTTGAAGCGGGAGTGACTGGAGATACGCAGTATTTT
few TRBJ1-1 TRBV7-9 NA CASSLGREAFF TGTGCCAGCAGCTTAGGTCGTGAAGCTTTCTTT
NA TRBJ2-1 TRBV6-6 NA CASEGGLKTYNEQFF TGTGCCAGCGAAGGTGGGCTAAAAACCTACAATGAGCAGTTCTTC
NA TRBJ1-2 TRBV19 NA CATRQTYGYTF TGTGCCACCAGACAGACCTATGGCTACACCTTC
few TRBJ2-3 TRBV27 NA CASTYFTDTQYF TGTGCCAGCACCTACTTCACAGATACGCAGTATTTT
NA TRBJ2-4 TRBV7-2 TRBD2 CASSPAGSRNIQYF TGTGCCAGCAGCCCAGCGGGGAGCCGAAACATTCAGTACTTC
few TRBJ2-1 TRBV6-5 NA CASSYSRASNEFF TGTGCCAGCAGTTACTCGAGGGCTAGCAACGAGTTCTTC
NA TRBJ1-4 TRBV11-2 NA CASSFWSGHNEKLFF TGTGCCAGCAGCTTTTGGTCAGGGCATAATGAAAAACTGTTTTTT
NA TRBJ1-2 TRBV7-9 NA CASSLGSLPGYTF TGTGCCAGCAGCTTAGGGTCACTTCCGGGCTACACCTTC
NA TRBJ1-5 TRBV5-1 TRBD1 CASSPQGAAQPQHF TGCGCCAGCAGCCCGCAGGGGGCGGCTCAGCCCCAGCATTTT
NA TRBJ2-7 TRBV19 TRBD2 CASSGTTTSRQYF TGTGCCAGTAGTGGGACTACTACTTCTCGGCAGTACTTC
NA TRBJ2-3 TRBV7-6 TRBD1 CASSLAFGQGKKDTQYF TGTGCCAGCAGCTTAGCTTTCGGACAGGGGAAGAAGGATACGCAGTATTTT
NA TRBJ2-6 TRBV5-4 NA CASSRGLHGASGANVLTF TGTGCCAGCAGCAGGGGGTTGCACGGGGCCTCTGGGGCCAACGTCCTGACTTTC
few TRBJ1-1 TRBV9 NA CASTPYTEAFF TGTGCCAGCACCCCCTACACTGAAGCTTTCTTT
once TRBJ2-1 TRBV7-2 TRBD2 CASSSAGGVYNEQFF TGTGCCAGCAGCTCAGCGGGAGGTGTGTACAATGAGCAGTTCTTC
few TRBJ2-7 TRBV2 NA CASQKQYF TGTGCCAGCCAGAAGCAGTACTTC